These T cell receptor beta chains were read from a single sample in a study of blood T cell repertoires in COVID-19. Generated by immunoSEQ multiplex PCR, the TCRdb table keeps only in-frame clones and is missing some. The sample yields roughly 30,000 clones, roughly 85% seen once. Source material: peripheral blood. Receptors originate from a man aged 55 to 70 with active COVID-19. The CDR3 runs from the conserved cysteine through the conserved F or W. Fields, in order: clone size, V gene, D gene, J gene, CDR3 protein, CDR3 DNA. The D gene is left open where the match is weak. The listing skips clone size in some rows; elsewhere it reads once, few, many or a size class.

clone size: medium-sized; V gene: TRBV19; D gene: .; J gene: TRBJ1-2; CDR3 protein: CASRYPGIRYGYTF; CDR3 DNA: TGTGCCAGTCGGTATCCGGGGATCCGCTATGGCTACACCTTC
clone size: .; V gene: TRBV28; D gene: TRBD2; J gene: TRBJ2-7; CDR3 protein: CASSSGTSLNSYEQYF; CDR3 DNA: TGTGCCAGCAGTTCCGGGACTAGCTTAAATTCCTACGAGCAGTACTTC
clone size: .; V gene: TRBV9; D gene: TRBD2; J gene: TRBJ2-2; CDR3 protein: CASSPLGLATGELFF; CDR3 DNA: TGTGCCAGCAGCCCCCTGGGACTAGCCACCGGGGAGCTGTTTTTT
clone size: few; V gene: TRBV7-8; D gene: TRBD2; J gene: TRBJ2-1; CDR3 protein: CASTPRLAGIYNEQFF; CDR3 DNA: TGTGCCAGCACCCCCCGACTAGCGGGGATCTACAATGAGCAGTTCTTC
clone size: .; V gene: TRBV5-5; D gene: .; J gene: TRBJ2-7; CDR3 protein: CASTMGAGSTYEQYF; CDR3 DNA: TGTGCCAGCACAATGGGGGCTGGATCAACCTACGAGCAGTACTTC
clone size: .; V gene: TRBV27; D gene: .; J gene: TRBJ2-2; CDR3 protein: CASKLGQTNTGELFF; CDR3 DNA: TGTGCCAGCAAGTTGGGGCAGACGAACACCGGGGAGCTGTTTTTT
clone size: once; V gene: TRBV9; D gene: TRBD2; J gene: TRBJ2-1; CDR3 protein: CASSVALAGNYEQFF; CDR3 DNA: TGTGCCAGCAGCGTAGCCCTAGCGGGAAATTATGAGCAGTTCTTC
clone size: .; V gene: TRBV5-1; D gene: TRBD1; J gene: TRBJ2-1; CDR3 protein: CASIPGTGLNEQFF; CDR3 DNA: TGCGCCAGCATCCCCGGGACAGGTCTCAATGAGCAGTTCTTC
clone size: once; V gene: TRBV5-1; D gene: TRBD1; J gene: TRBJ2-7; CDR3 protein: CASSRGQGYEQYF; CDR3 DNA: TGCGCCAGCAGCAGGGGACAGGGCTACGAGCAGTACTTC
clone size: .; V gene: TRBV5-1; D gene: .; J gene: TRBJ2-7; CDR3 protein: CASRRAGAYEQYF; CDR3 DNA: TGCGCCAGCAGAAGGGCCGGGGCCTACGAGCAGTACTTC
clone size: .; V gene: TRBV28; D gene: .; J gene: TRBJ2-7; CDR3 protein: CASSPLREQYF; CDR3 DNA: TGTGCCAGCAGTCCCTTGCGGGAGCAGTACTTC
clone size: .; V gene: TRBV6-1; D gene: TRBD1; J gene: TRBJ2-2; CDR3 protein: CASSDRGDRVLDTGELFF; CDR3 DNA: TGTGCCAGCAGTGATAGGGGGGACAGGGTTCTCGACACCGGGGAGCTGTTTTTT
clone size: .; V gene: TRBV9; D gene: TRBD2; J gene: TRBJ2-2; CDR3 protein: CASSVDLLAGGIGELFF; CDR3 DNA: TGTGCCAGCAGCGTAGATTTGCTAGCGGGAGGGATCGGGGAGCTGTTTTTT
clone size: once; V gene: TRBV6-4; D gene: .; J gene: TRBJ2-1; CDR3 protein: CASSASTEHNEQFF; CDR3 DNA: TGTGCCAGCAGTGCCTCTACAGAACACAATGAGCAGTTCTTC
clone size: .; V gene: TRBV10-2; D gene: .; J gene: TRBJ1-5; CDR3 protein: CASSETGPVSNQPQHF; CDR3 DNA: TGCGCCAGCAGTGAGACAGGTCCCGTGAGCAATCAGCCCCAGCATTTT
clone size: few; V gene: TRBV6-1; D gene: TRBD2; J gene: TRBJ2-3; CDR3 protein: CASSEVGTSGRRQYF; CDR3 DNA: TGTGCCAGCAGTGAAGTTGGGACTAGCGGGAGAAGGCAGTATTTT
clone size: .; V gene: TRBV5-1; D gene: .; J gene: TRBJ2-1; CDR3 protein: CASRGSGNEQFF; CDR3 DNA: TGCGCCAGTCGCGGGTCGGGGAATGAGCAGTTCTTC
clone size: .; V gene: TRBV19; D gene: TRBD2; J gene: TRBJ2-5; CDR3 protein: CASSRTSSETQYF; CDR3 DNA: TGTGCCAGTAGTAGGACTAGCAGCGAGACCCAGTACTTC
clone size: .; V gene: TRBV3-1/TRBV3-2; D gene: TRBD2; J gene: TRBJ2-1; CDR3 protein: CASSQDLAGPYNEQFF; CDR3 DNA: TGTGCCAGCAGCCAAGATCTAGCGGGACCATACAATGAGCAGTTCTTC
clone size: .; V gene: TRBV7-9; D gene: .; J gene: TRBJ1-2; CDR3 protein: CASSLYPSDTLRLYGYTF; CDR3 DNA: TGTGCCAGCAGCTTATACCCTTCCGACACTCTCCGTCTCTATGGCTACACCTTC
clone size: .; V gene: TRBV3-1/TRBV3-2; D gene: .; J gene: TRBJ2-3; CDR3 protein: CASSQAGGTQYF; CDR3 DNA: TGTGCCAGCAGTCAAGCAGGCGGGACGCAGTATTTT
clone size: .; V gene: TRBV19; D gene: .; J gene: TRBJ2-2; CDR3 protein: CATQWAGSTGELFF; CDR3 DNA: TGTGCCACCCAATGGGCGGGGAGCACCGGGGAGCTGTTTTTT
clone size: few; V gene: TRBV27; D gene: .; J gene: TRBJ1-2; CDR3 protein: CASTANPNYGYTF; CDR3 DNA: TGTGCCAGCACCGCGAACCCTAACTATGGCTACACCTTC
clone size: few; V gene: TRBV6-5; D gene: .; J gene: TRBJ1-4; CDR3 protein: CASTRAVNEKLFF; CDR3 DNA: TGTGCCAGCACTAGAGCCGTTAATGAAAAACTGTTTTTT
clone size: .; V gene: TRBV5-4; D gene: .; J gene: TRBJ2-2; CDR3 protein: CASSSVRGYGLLGGELFF; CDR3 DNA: TGTGCCAGCAGCTCAGTTAGGGGGTACGGCCTGCTGGGCGGGGAGCTGTTTTTT
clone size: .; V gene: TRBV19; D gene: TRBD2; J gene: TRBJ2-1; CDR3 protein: CASSVYPLAGSSNEQFF; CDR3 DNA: TGTGCCAGTAGTGTCTACCCACTAGCGGGCAGTTCAAATGAGCAGTTCTTC
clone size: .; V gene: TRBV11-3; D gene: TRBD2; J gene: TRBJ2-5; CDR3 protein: CASSLVLTSGQETQYF; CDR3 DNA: TGTGCCAGCAGCTTAGTGCTGACTAGCGGACAAGAGACCCAGTACTTC
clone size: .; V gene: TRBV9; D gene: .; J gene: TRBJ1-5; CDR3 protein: CASSVGGWNQPQHF; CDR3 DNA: TGTGCCAGCAGCGTCGGGGGTTGGAATCAGCCCCAGCATTTT
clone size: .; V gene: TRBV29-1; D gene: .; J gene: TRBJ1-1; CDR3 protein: CSVGTELLNTEAFF; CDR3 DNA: TGCAGCGTTGGGACAGAGCTCTTGAACACTGAAGCTTTCTTT
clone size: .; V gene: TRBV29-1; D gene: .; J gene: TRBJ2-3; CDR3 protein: CSVDTGVGTQYF; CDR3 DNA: TGCAGCGTGGATACGGGGGTGGGAACGCAGTATTTT
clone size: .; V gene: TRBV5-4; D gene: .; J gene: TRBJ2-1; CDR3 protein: CASSSPILAPGNEQFF; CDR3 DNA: TGTGCCAGCAGCTCTCCCATCTTAGCTCCGGGCAATGAGCAGTTCTTC
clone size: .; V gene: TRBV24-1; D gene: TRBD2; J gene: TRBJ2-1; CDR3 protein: CATSDPTRLAGGYNEQFF; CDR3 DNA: TGTGCCACCAGTGACCCTACACGACTAGCGGGAGGTTACAATGAGCAGTTCTTC
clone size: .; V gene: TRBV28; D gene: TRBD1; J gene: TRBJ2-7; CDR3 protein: CATYRGAPSYEQYF; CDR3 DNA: TGTGCCACCTACAGGGGTGCCCCTTCGTACGAGCAGTACTTC
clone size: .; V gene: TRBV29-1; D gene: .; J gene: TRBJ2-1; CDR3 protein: CSVFFLRGPYNEQFF; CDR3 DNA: TGCAGCGTCTTTTTTCTCAGGGGACCCTACAATGAGCAGTTCTTC
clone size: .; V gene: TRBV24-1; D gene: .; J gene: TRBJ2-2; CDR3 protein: CATSDLGVAGELFF; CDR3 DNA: TGTGCCACCAGTGATTTAGGAGTCGCCGGGGAGCTGTTTTTT
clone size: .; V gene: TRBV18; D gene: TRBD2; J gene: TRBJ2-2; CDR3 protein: CASSNGLAGDGGELFF; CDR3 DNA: TGTGCCAGCTCAAACGGACTAGCGGGCGACGGCGGGGAGCTGTTTTTT
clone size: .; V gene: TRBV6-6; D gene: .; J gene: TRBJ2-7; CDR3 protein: CASRPSERGSYEQYF; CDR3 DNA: TGTGCCAGCAGGCCCTCAGAGAGGGGGTCCTACGAGCAGTACTTC
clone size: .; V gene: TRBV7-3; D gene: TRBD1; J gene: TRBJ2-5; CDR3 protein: CASSSDRGETQYF; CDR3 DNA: TGTGCCAGCAGCTCCGACAGGGGTGAGACCCAGTACTTC
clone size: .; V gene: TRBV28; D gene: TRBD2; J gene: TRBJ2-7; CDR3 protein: CASSLLAGGPWGEQYF; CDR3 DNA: TGTGCCAGCAGTTTATTAGCGGGAGGGCCTTGGGGCGAGCAGTACTTC
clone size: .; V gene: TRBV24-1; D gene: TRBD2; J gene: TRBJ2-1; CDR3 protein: CATSAMTSGRSNEQFF; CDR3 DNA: TGTGCCACCAGTGCCATGACTAGCGGGAGGAGCAATGAGCAGTTCTTC